This T cell receptor beta chain was obtained from a study of cytomegalovirus exposure and HLA in healthy donors. Points from the study as a whole: Among TCR beta chains, those listed as cytomegalovirus-associated numbered some 170.

On this clone itself: What it binds is not known.

The PCR had 60 Vbeta and 13 Jbeta primers. Only in-frame clones appear in the TCRdb table, and some are missing; sequencing was by immunoSEQ multiplex PCR. Of about 180,000 clones detected, 78% appear once; the ten largest clones hold roughly an eighth. This TCR was recovered from a woman in her 50s in good health and CMV-seropositive. The sample consisted of PBMCs.

CDR3 protein: CASSIGTGPDNSPLHF. The CDR3 region has the DNA TGCGCCAGCAGCATTGGGACAGGTCCGGATAATTCACCCCTCCACTTT. The chain has TRBV5-1 and TRBJ1-6, with TRBD1 matching 8 bases. V gave up 4 bases and J gave up 5 bases; unmatched junction bases: 8. Germline CDR1 and CDR2: SGHRS and YFSETQ. This CDR3 spans 16 amino acids. Full variable domain (outside the CDR3, taken from reference TRBV5-1 and TRBJ1-6): KAGVTQTPRYLIKTRGQQVTLSCSPISGHRSVSWYQQTPGQGLQFLFEYFSETQRNKGNFPGRFSGRQFSNSRSEMNVSTLELGDSALYLCASSIGTGPDNSPLHFGNGTRLTVT.